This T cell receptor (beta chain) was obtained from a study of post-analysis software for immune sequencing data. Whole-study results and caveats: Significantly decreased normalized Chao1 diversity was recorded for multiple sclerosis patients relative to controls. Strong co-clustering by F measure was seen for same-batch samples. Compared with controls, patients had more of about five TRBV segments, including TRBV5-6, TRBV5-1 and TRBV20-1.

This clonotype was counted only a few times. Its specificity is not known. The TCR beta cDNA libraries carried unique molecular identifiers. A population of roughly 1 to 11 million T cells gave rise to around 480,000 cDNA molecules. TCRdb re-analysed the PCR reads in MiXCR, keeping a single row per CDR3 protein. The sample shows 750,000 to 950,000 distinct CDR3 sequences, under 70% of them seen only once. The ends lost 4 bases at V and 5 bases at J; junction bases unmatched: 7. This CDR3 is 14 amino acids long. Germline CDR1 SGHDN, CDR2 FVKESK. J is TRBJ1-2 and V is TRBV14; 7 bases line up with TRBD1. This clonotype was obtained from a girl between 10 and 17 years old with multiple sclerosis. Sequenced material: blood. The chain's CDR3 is CASSRTGDWYGYTF. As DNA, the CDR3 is TGTGCCAGCAGCCGTACAGGGGATTGGTATGGCTACACCTTC.